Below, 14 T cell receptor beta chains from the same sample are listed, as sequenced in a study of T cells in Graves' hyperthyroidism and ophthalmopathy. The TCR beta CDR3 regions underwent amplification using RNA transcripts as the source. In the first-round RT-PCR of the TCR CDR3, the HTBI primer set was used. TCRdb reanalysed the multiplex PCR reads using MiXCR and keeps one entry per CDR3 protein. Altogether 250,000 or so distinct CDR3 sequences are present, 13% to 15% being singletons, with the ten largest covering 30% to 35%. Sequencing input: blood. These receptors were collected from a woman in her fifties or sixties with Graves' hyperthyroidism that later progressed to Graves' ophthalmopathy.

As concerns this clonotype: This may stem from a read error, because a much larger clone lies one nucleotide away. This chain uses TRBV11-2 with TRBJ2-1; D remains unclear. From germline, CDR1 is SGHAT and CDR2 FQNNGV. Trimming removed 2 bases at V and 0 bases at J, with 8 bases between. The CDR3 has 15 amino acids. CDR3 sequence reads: CASSLRGISYNEQFF. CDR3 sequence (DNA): TGTGCCAGCAGCTTAAGAGGAATCTCCTACAATGAGCAGTTCTTC.

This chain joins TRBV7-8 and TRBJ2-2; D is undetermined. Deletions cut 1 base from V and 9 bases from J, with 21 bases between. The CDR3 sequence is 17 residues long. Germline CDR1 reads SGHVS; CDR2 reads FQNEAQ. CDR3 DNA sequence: TGTGCCAGCAGCTTAGTGGGAACAGAGGCCCAGGTCCGGGAGCTGTTTTTT. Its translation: CASSLVGTEAQVRELFF.

CDR3 protein: CASRLGRRGPTGELFF. CDR3 DNA sequence: TGTGCCAGCAGACTCGGGCGCAGGGGGCCCACCGGGGAGCTGTTTTTT. This rearrangement joins TRBV27 to TRBJ2-2, with TRBD1 matching 8 bases. After removal of 6 bases from V and 4 bases from J, the junction contained 10 bases not matched to a gene. The V gene's germline CDR1 is MNHEY and CDR2 SMNVEV (reference sequence). This CDR3 has 16 amino acids.

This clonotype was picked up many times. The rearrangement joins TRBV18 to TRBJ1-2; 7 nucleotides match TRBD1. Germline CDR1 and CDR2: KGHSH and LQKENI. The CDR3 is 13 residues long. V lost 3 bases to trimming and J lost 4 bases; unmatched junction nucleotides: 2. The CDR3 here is CASSPRQGYGYTF. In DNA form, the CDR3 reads TGTGCCAGCTCACCGCGACAGGGCTATGGCTACACCTTC.

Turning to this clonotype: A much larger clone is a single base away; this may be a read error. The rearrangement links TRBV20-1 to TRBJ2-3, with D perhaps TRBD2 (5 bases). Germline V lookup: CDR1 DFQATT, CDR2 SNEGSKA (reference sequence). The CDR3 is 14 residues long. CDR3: CGARRLPGTDTQYF. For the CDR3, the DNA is TGCGGTGCTAGACGACTACCAGGCACAGATACGCAGTATTTT.

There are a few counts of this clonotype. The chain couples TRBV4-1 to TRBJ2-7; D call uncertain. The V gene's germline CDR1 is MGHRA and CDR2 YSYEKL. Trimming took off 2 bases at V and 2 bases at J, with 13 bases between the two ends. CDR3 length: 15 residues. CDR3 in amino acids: CASSQTTVIPYEQYF. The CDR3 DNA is TGCGCCAGCAGCCAAACGACCGTAATTCCCTACGAGCAGTACTTC.

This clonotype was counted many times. The CDR3 protein is CASSQINEQFF. CDR3 coding DNA: TGTGCCAGCAGCCAAATCAATGAGCAGTTCTTC. The rearrangement joins TRBV3-1 to TRBJ2-1; D gene unclear. V was cut by 2 bases and J by 6 bases, with 2 bases left in between. The CDR3 consists of 11 residues. Germline lookup yields CDR1 LGHDT and CDR2 YNNKEL (reference sequence).

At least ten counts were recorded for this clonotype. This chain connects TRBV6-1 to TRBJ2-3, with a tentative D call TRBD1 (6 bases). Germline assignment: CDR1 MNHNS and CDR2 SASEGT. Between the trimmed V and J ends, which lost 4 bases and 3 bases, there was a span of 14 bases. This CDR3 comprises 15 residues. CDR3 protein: CASSVWAGETDTQYF. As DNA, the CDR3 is TGTGCCAGCAGTGTATGGGCAGGGGAGACAGATACGCAGTATTTT.

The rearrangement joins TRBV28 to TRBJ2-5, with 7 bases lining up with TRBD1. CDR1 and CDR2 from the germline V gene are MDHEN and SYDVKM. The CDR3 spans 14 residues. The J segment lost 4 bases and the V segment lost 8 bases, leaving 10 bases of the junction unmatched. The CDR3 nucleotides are TGTGCCAGCGCATACCTGACAGGGAGAGAGACCCAGTACTTC. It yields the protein CASAYLTGRETQYF.

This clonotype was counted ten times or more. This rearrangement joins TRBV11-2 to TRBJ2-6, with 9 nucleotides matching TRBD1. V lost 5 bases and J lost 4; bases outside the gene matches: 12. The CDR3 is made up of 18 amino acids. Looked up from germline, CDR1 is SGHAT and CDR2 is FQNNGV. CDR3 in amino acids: CASSAAGTGYDGANVLTF. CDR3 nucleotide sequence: TGTGCCAGCAGCGCCGCCGGGACAGGGTATGACGGGGCCAACGTCCTGACTTTC.

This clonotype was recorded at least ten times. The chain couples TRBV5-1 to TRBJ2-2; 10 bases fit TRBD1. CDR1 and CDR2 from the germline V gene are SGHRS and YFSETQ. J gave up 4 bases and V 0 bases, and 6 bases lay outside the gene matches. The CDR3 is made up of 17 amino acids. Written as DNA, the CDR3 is TGCGCCAGCAGCTTGGGATCGACAGGGGGCGGCACCGGGGAGCTGTTTTTT. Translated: CASSLGSTGGGTGELFF.

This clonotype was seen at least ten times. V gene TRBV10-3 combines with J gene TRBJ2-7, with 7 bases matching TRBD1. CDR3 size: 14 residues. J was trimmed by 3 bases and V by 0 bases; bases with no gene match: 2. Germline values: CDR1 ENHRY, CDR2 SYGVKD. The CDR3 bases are TGTGCCATCAGTGAGTCGTCAGGGGGCTACGAGCAGTACTTC. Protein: CAISESSGGYEQYF.

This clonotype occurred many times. CDR3 sequence (DNA): TGCGCCAGCAGCTTAAAGATCGACTGGGCTGAAGCTTTCTTT. Protein product: CASSLKIDWAEAFF. The rearrangement joins TRBV5-1 to TRBJ1-1; no firm D call. This CDR3 is built from 14 residues. With 2 bases removed from V and 6 bases from J, the gap between germline ends came to 14 bases. Germline values: CDR1 SGHRS, CDR2 YFSETQ.

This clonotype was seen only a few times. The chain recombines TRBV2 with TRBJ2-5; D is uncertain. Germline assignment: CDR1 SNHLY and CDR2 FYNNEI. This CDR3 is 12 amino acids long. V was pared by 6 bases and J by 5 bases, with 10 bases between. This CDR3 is CASRGDMETQYF. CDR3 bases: TGTGCCAGCAGGGGCGACATGGAGACCCAGTACTTC.